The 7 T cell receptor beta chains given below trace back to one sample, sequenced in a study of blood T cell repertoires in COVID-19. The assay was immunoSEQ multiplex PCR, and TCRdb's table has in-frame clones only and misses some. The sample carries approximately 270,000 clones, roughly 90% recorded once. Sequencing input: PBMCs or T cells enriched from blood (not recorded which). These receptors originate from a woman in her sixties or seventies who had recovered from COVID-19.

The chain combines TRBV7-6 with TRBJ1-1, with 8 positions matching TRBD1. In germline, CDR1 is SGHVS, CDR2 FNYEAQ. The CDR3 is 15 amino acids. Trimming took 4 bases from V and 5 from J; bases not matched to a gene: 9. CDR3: CASSSQQGAQTEAFF. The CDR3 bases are TGTGCCAGCAGCTCCCAGCAGGGGGCGCAAACTGAAGCTTTCTTT. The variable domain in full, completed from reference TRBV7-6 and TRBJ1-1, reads GAGVSQSPRYKVTKRGQDVALRCDPISGHVSLYWYRQALGQGPEFLTYFNYEAQQDKSGLPNDRFSAERPEGSISTLTIQRTEQRDSAMYRCASSSQQGAQTEAFFGQGTRLTVV.

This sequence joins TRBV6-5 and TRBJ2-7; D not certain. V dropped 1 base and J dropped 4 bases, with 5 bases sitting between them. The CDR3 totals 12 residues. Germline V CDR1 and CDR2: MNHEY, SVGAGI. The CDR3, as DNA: TGTGCCAGCAGTTACTACGGGTACGAGCAGTACTTC. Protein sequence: CASSYYGYEQYF.

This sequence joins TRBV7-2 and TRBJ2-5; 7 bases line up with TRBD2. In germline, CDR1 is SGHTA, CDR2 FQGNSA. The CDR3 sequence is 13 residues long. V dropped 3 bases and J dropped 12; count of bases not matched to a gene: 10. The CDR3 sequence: CASSFNSGANKYF. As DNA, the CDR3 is TGTGCCAGCAGCTTTAACAGCGGGGCGAACAAGTACTTC.

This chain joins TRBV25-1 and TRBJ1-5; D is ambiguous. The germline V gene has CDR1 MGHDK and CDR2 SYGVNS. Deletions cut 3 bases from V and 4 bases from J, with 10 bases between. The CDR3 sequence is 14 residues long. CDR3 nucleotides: TGTGCCAGCAGTGATTGGGCAGATAATCAGCCCCAGCATTTT. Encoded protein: CASSDWADNQPQHF.

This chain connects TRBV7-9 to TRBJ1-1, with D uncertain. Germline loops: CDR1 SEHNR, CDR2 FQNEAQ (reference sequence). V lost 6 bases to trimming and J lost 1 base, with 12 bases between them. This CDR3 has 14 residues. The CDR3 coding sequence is TGTGCCAGCAGGTCAGGCACCTCGAACACTGAAGCTTTCTTT. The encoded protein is CASRSGTSNTEAFF. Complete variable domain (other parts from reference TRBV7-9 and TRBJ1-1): DTGVSQNPRHKITKRGQNVTFRCDPISEHNRLYWYRQTLGQGPEFLTYFQNEAQLEKSRLLSDRFSAERPKGSFSTLEIQRTEQGDSAMYLCASRSGTSNTEAFFGQGTRLTVV.

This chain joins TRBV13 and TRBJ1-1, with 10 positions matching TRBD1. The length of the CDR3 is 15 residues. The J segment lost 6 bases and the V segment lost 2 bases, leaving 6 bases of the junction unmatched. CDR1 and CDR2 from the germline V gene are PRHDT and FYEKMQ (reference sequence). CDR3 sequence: CASSLRRGTGAEAFF. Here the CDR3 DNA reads TGTGCCAGCAGCTTAAGGCGTGGGACAGGGGCTGAAGCTTTCTTT.

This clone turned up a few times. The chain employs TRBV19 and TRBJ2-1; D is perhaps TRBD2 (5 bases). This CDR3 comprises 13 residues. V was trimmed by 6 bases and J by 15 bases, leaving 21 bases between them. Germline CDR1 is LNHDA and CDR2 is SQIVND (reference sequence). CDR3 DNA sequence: TGTGCCAGTAGATCCCACCAACTGGAGCGGATGTTCTTC. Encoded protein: CASRSHQLERMFF. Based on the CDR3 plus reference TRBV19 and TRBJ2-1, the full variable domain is DGGITQSPKYLFRKEGQNVTLSCEQNLNHDAMYWYRQDPGQGLRLIYYSQIVNDFQKGDIAEGYSVSREKKESFPLTVTSAQKNPTAFYLCASRSHQLERMFFGPGTRLTVL.